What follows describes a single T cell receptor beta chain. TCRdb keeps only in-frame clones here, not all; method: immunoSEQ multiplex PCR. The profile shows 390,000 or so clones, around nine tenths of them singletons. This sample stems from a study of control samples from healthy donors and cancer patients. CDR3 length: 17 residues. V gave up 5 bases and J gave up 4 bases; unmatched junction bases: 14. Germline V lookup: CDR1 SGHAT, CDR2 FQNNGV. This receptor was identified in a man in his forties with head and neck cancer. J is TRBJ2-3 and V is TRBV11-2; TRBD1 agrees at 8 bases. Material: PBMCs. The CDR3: CASSPSAGGGGSDTQYF. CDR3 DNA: TGTGCCAGCAGCCCATCCGCAGGGGGCGGTGGGTCAGATACGCAGTATTTT. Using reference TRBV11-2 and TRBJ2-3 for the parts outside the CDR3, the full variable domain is EAGVAQSPRYKIIEKRQSVAFWCNPISGHATLYWYQQILGQGPKLLIQFQNNGVVDDSQLPKDRFSAERLKGVDSTLKIQPAKLEDSAVYLCASSPSAGGGGSDTQYFGPGTRLTVL.